This TCR beta chain was identified in a study of Graves' ophthalmopathy and Graves' hyperthyroidism. Study context: Peripheral blood samples were taken at initial diagnosis, before any treatment. The study's findings and limits: Appearing in blood as well were most expanded thyroid clonotypes above 0.001 frequency.

As for this clonotype: No antigen is known for it.

With 5 bases removed from V and 4 bases from J, the gap between germline ends came to 11 bases. The CDR3 totals 13 residues. Germline V CDR1 and CDR2: SGHTA, FQGNSA. Beta-chain TCR CDR3 regions were amplified from RNA transcripts. An initial RT-PCR round employing HTBI primers preceded a second-round multiplex PCR. TCRdb passed the multiplex PCR reads through MiXCR, listing each CDR3 protein once. The sample comprises 500,000 to 800,000 distinct CDR3 sequences, about two fifths of which are singletons, and over 2.5% rests with the top ten. The clonotype originates from an adult man with Graves' ophthalmopathy. J is TRBJ1-1 and V is TRBV7-2, with D perhaps matching TRBD1 (5 bases). The sample taken for sequencing was peripheral blood. The chain's CDR3 is CASSRGRLTEAFF. As DNA, the CDR3 is TGTGCCAGCAGCAGGGGACGGCTCACTGAAGCTTTCTTT.